These 24 T cell receptor beta chains were sequenced from one sample in a study of blood T cell repertoires in COVID-19. The table came from immunoSEQ multiplex PCR; TCRdb's copy has only in-frame clones and leaves some out. In the table there are some 230,000 clones, approximately 81% of which are singletons. Material: peripheral blood. The receptor set was obtained from a man between 50 and 59 years old who had recovered from COVID-19.

The J gene is TRBJ2-1, the V gene TRBV11-3; D perhaps matches TRBD2 (5 bases). Germline V lookup: CDR1 SGHNT, CDR2 YENEEA. Deletions cut 4 bases from V and 7 bases from J, with 17 bases between. CDR3 length: 15 amino acids. The CDR3 loop is CASSSDKTRRNEQFF. CDR3 in DNA: TGTGCCAGCAGCTCCGACAAGACTCGGAGGAATGAGCAGTTCTTC. The full variable domain, with the rest looked up from reference TRBV11-3 and TRBJ2-1, is EAGVVQSPRYKIIEKKQPVAFWCNPISGHNTLYWYLQNLGQGPELLIRYENEEAVDDSQLPKDRFSAERLKGVDSTLKIQPAELGDSAVYLCASSSDKTRRNEQFFGPGTRLTVL.

This rearrangement joins TRBV5-1 to TRBJ2-1; the D gene is possibly TRBD1 (6 bases). CDR3 size: 15 residues. V dropped 0 bases and J dropped 4 bases, with 11 bases sitting between them. From germline, CDR1 is SGHRS and CDR2 YFSETQ. CDR3 amino acids: CASSLAGQTYNEQFF. The DNA for the CDR3 is TGCGCCAGCAGCTTGGCTGGACAGACGTACAATGAGCAGTTCTTC.

V gene TRBV10-3 combines with J gene TRBJ1-1; 7 bases map to TRBD1. Germline V gene sequence: CDR1 ENHRY, CDR2 SYGVKD. V lost 11 bases and J lost 1; bases outside the gene matches: 7. This CDR3 has 13 residues. This CDR3 reads CAAAGQPNTEAFF. In nucleotides, the CDR3 is TGTGCCGCGGCGGGACAGCCGAACACTGAAGCTTTCTTT.

J is TRBJ2-1 and V is TRBV4-1, with a weak D call TRBD2 (6 bases). This CDR3 region has 16 residues. The ends were cut back, 4 bases at V and 8 bases at J, with 21 bases in the middle. CDR1 is MGHRA, CDR2 YSYEKL, per germline. The CDR3 protein is CASSLHTGSGVDEQFF. CDR3 nucleotide sequence: TGCGCCAGCAGCCTGCACACGGGGTCGGGGGTTGATGAGCAGTTCTTC.

This chain joins TRBV11-2 and TRBJ1-1; 7 bases agree with TRBD1. J was trimmed by 5 bases and V by 2 bases; bases with no gene match: 8. Germline loops: CDR1 SGHAT, CDR2 FQNNGV. CDR3 size: 15 residues. The CDR3 loop is CASSLRQGGRTEAFF. The CDR3 DNA sequence: TGTGCCAGCAGCTTAAGGCAGGGGGGTAGGACTGAAGCTTTCTTT.

This clone was seen a single time. The chain uses TRBV28 and TRBJ1-1, with D maybe TRBD1 (6 bases). CDR3 length: 15 amino acids. V dropped 5 bases and J dropped 5 bases, with 18 bases sitting between them. Germline assignment: CDR1 MDHEN and CDR2 SYDVKM. The CDR3 nucleotides read TGTGCCAGCAGTCCCCGGGGGGGGCGTGGAACTGAAGCTTTCTTT. This translates into CASSPRGGRGTEAFF.

CDR3 loop: CASSLLGQGASNYGYTF. CDR3 coding DNA: TGTGCCAGCAGTTTATTGGGACAGGGGGCGTCCAACTATGGCTACACCTTC. The V and J genes are TRBV28 and TRBJ1-2, with 12 bases fitting TRBD1. V gave up 1 base and J gave up 2 bases; unmatched junction bases: 5. This CDR3 has 17 residues. Germline V CDR1 and CDR2: MDHEN, SYDVKM.

CDR3 sequence reads: CASSNPGGRSGDTQYF. The DNA of the CDR3 is TGTGCCAGTAGTAACCCCGGGGGGAGAAGTGGAGATACGCAGTATTTT. V and J are TRBV19 and TRBJ2-3; TRBD2 aligns across 7 bases. The ends lost 4 bases at V and 5 bases at J; junction bases unmatched: 12. Germline V CDR1 and CDR2: LNHDA, SQIVND (reference sequence). The length of the CDR3 is 16 residues.

The rearrangement joins TRBV24-1 to TRBJ2-5; the D gene is possibly TRBD2 (6 bases). The CDR3 is 13 residues long. The germline V gene has CDR1 KGHDR and CDR2 SFDVKD. V lost 4 bases and J lost 5, with 10 bases in between. The DNA for the CDR3 is TGTGCCACCAGTGAGCGGGGCCAGGAGACCCAGTACTTC. Its translation: CATSERGQETQYF.

In this sample, this clone turned up a few times. The gene calls are TRBV2 and TRBJ1-1; TRBD1 matches at 9 bases. Germline CDR1 SNHLY, CDR2 FYNNEI. The CDR3 is 15 residues long. Trimming took 6 bases from V and 11 from J; bases not matched to a gene: 16. The CDR3 spells CASSEEQGARSRAFF. The DNA for the CDR3 is TGTGCCAGCAGCGAGGAACAGGGGGCGCGATCGAGGGCTTTCTTT. The entire variable domain, with the rest obtained from reference TRBV2 and TRBJ1-1, is as follows: EPEVTQTPSHQVTQMGQEVILRCVPISNHLYFYWYRQILGQKVEFLVSFYNNEISEKSEIFDDQFSVERPDGSNFTLKIRSTKLEDSAMYFCASSEEQGARSRAFFGQGTRLTVV.

The chain has TRBV27 and TRBJ1-2; TRBD1 is a possible D gene (6 bases). The CDR3 has 14 residues. CDR1 is MNHEY and CDR2 is SMNVEV in the germline V gene (reference sequence). V was clipped by 6 bases and J by 9 bases, with 20 bases between them. In DNA, the CDR3 is TGTGCCAGCAGGACGGGGGGGCGGAAATTAAGCTACACCTTC. This translates into CASRTGGRKLSYTF.

CDR3 region: CASSPRSFSGELFF. The CDR3 nucleotides are TGTGCCAGCAGTCCGCGATCGTTTTCCGGGGAGCTGTTTTTT. The genes are TRBV6-5 and TRBJ2-2; D remains unclear. The CDR3 is made up of 14 amino acids. V shed 5 bases and J shed 6 bases, with 13 bases lying between them. In germline, CDR1 is MNHEY, CDR2 SVGAGI.

The chain combines TRBV9 with TRBJ2-3; 9 bases are shared with TRBD2. This CDR3 is 17 amino acids long. The germline CDR1 and CDR2 sequences are SGDLS and YYNGEE. The ends lost 4 bases at V and 6 bases at J; junction bases unmatched: 15. CDR3 nucleotide sequence: TGTGCCAGCAGCCCCGGTATAGCGGGAGCCCCACCTGATACGCAGTATTTT. This gives the protein CASSPGIAGAPPDTQYF. The full variable domain, with the rest looked up from reference TRBV9 and TRBJ2-3, is DSGVTQTPKHLITATGQRVTLRCSPRSGDLSVYWYQQSLDQGLQFLIQYYNGEERAKGNILERFSAQQFPDLHSELNLSSLELGDSALYFCASSPGIAGAPPDTQYFGPGTRLTVL.

The chain uses TRBV28 and TRBJ2-7; 8 nucleotides agree with TRBD2. The CDR3 runs to 16 residues. V gave up 4 bases and J gave up 3 bases; unmatched junction bases: 11. Germline V lookup: CDR1 MDHEN, CDR2 SYDVKM. Here the CDR3 DNA reads TGTGCCAGCAGTTCCCCCGGCGAAGCGGGAGACTACGAGCAGTACTTC. This gives the protein CASSSPGEAGDYEQYF.

The rearrangement joins TRBV10-3 to TRBJ1-2; D perhaps matches TRBD1 (5 bases). CDR1 and CDR2 (germline): ENHRY, SYGVKD. The germline V and J ends were trimmed by 10 bases and 5 bases, with 17 bases remaining between them. This CDR3 contains 13 residues. The chain's CDR3 is CATTGAVGYGYTF. For the CDR3, the DNA is TGTGCCACAACAGGTGCCGTGGGATATGGCTACACCTTC.

The CDR3 sequence is CASSSRGSSSNEKLFF. In nucleotides, the CDR3 is TGTGCCAGTAGTAGCAGGGGGTCTTCATCTAATGAAAAACTGTTTTTT. The rearrangement links TRBV19 to TRBJ1-4; 7 bases are a match to TRBD1. Trimming took 4 bases from V and 3 from J; bases not matched to a gene: 8. The germline V gene encodes CDR1 LNHDA and CDR2 SQIVND (reference sequence). The CDR3 spans 16 residues.

The gene calls are TRBV19 and TRBJ2-7; 8 nucleotides line up with TRBD1. V shed 2 bases and J 0 bases; nucleotides not matched to a gene: 3. This CDR3 region has 15 residues. In germline, CDR1 is LNHDA, CDR2 SQIVND (reference sequence). CDR3 nucleotide sequence: TGTGCCAGTAGTATAAGTCAGGGGGCCTCCTACGAGCAGTACTTC. This translates into CASSISQGASYEQYF.

The J gene is TRBJ2-1, the V gene TRBV3-1 (or the pseudogene TRBV3-2); 12 bases match TRBD2. CDR1 and CDR2 from the germline V gene are LGHDT and YNNKEL (reference sequence). The V and J ends lost 2 bases and 3 bases, in that order; junction bases with no gene match: 2. CDR3 length: 16 amino acids. The CDR3 loop reads CASSQWTSGVYNEQFF. The CDR3, as DNA: TGTGCCAGCAGCCAATGGACTAGCGGGGTCTACAATGAGCAGTTCTTC.

This sequence joins TRBV28 and TRBJ1-6; the D gene is possibly TRBD1 (5 bases). Germline CDR1 MDHEN, CDR2 SYDVKM. The ends were cut back, 7 bases at V and 9 bases at J, with 19 bases in the middle. The CDR3 is made up of 15 amino acids. The DNA of the CDR3 is TGTGCCAGCACCCGGACATCGCGGAATGGTTCACCCCTCCACTTT. Translating gives CASTRTSRNGSPLHF. The complete variable domain, with remaining parts taken from reference TRBV28 and TRBJ1-6, reads DVKVTQSSRYLVKRTGEKVFLECVQDMDHENMFWYRQDPGLGLRLIYFSYDVKMKEKGDIPEGYSVSREKKERFSLILESASTNQTSMYLCASTRTSRNGSPLHFGNGTRLTVT.

The chain recombines TRBV19 with TRBJ1-1; TRBD1 matches at 7 bases. The length of the CDR3 is 13 residues. V was pared by 9 bases and J by 4 bases, with 8 bases of the junction left unmatched. Looked up from germline, CDR1 is LNHDA and CDR2 is SQIVND (reference sequence). Written as DNA, the CDR3 is TGTGCCAGCCATCCATCAGGGGGCACTGAAGCTTTCTTT. It translates to CASHPSGGTEAFF.

As concerns this clone: The sample holds other DNA sequences that translate to the same CDR3. The J gene is TRBJ2-7, the V gene TRBV9; tentatively, D is TRBD2 (7 bases). The length of the CDR3 is 14 residues. Germline values: CDR1 SGDLS, CDR2 YYNGEE. The ends were cut back, 2 bases at V and 6 bases at J, with 15 bases in the middle. CDR3 DNA sequence: TGTGCCAGCAGCGTGGGGGGGCCGCGGGTCGAGCAGTACTTC. Its translation is CASSVGGPRVEQYF.

The chain couples TRBV27 to TRBJ2-1, with 8 bases matching TRBD2. The germline CDR1 and CDR2 sequences are MNHEY and SMNVEV (reference sequence). The CDR3 contains 15 residues. The trim removed 3 bases at V and 7 bases at J, leaving 8 bases unmatched. CDR3 sequence (DNA): TGTGCCAGCAGTTTCGGGACTAGTTTTTGGAATGAGCAGTTCTTC. It translates to CASSFGTSFWNEQFF.

This CDR3 is CATRLYGLRQGNTEAFF. The CDR3 DNA is TGTGCCACCAGATTATACGGACTTAGACAGGGCAACACTGAAGCTTTCTTT. The gene calls are TRBV27 and TRBJ1-1; 7 positions match TRBD1. CDR1 and CDR2 (germline): MNHEY, SMNVEV (reference sequence). CDR3 size: 17 residues. The trim removed 10 bases at V and 2 bases at J, leaving 19 bases unmatched.

This sequence joins TRBV19 and TRBJ1-5; the D gene is possibly TRBD1 (5 bases). Germline assignment: CDR1 LNHDA and CDR2 SQIVND (reference sequence). The CDR3 loop spans 13 amino acids. Trimming pared 6 bases from V and 9 bases from J, leaving 15 bases between. CDR3 nucleotide sequence: TGTGCCAGTAGGGAGGGGCCCCTAGGGCCCCAGCATTTT. Translated: CASREGPLGPQHF. Full variable domain (missing parts from reference TRBV19 and TRBJ1-5): DGGITQSPKYLFRKEGQNVTLSCEQNLNHDAMYWYRQDPGQGLRLIYYSQIVNDFQKGDIAEGYSVSREKKESFPLTVTSAQKNPTAFYLCASREGPLGPQHFGDGTRLSIL.